A single sample gave rise to the 12 T cell receptor beta chains below, sequenced in a study of sequential checkpoint blockade in melanoma. Data came from immunoSEQ multiplex PCR; TCRdb stores just in-frame clones and leaves some out. The profile covers about 9,100 clones, with around 74% appearing a single time and about 18% taken by the ten largest. Stated treatment: randomized to nivolumab then ipilimumab (arm A) or the reverse (arm B). The sequencing used CD8+ T cells sorted from blood (inferred from file names), collected from a patient given nivolumab and ipilimumab in sequence. Source of these receptors: a human donor with melanoma.

The chain combines TRBV15 with TRBJ2-3; TRBD1 matches 7 bases. There are 14 residues in the CDR3. The junction had 2 bases not matched to a gene; V was cut back by 5 bases and J by 0 bases. The germline CDR1 and CDR2 sequences are LNHNV and YYDKDF (reference sequence). The CDR3 DNA reads TGTGCCACCAGCGGGGGACAGAGCACAGATACGCAGTATTTT. Translated, it gives CATSGGQSTDTQYF.

The table lists this clone with a few counts. V usage is TRBV6-5 and J usage is TRBJ1-2; 7 bases are a match to TRBD1. The germline V gene has CDR1 MNHEY and CDR2 SVGAGI. The ends lost 9 bases at V and 6 bases at J; junction bases unmatched: 7. The CDR3 is made up of 12 amino acids. The CDR3 spells CARILQGNGYTF. CDR3 DNA sequence: TGTGCCAGAATTTTACAGGGGAATGGCTACACCTTC.

The chain joins TRBV6-1 to TRBJ2-5, with 10 positions matching TRBD1. Germline CDR1 reads MNHNS; CDR2 reads SASEGT. With V trimmed by 8 bases and J by 2 bases, 8 bases remained unmatched. This CDR3 is 15 amino acids long. Here the CDR3 DNA reads TGTGCCAGCGGGAGTGGGACAGGGGCGCAAGAGACCCAGTACTTC. This encodes CASGSGTGAQETQYF.

This clone was counted a few times. The chain uses TRBV5-6 and TRBJ2-3; a weak D match, TRBD2 (5 bases). Per the germline V gene, CDR1 is SGHDT and CDR2 is YYEEEE. This CDR3 has 14 amino acids. Deletions cut 0 bases from V and 5 bases from J, with 10 bases between. Written as DNA, the CDR3 is TGTGCCAGCAGCTTGGGGCTAGCTGTAGATACGCAGTATTTT. This sequence encodes CASSLGLAVDTQYF.

This rearrangement joins TRBV5-1 to TRBJ2-1, with TRBD2 matching over 8 bases. V lost 4 bases, J lost 2 bases, and 8 bases stayed unmatched. The CDR3 is 16 residues long. Per the germline V gene, CDR1 is SGHRS and CDR2 is YFSETQ. The CDR3 nucleotides read TGCGCCAGCAGCCCGGGGGCGGGGGGCCCCTACAATGAGCAGTTCTTC. Its translation is CASSPGAGGPYNEQFF.

The gene calls are TRBV4-2 and TRBJ2-1, with D perhaps matching TRBD1 (5 bases). Trimming removed 4 bases from V and 0 bases from J, with 10 bases in between. Per germline, CDR1 LGHNA and CDR2 YNFKEQ. This CDR3 comprises 15 residues. CDR3 nucleotide sequence: TGTGCCAGCAGCCTAGGGGAAAGCTCCTACAATGAGCAGTTCTTC. Its protein is CASSLGESSYNEQFF.

This clone was seen a handful of times. J is TRBJ2-1 and V is TRBV7-9, with 7 bases identical to TRBD2. The V and J ends lost 5 bases and 0 bases, in that order; junction bases with no gene match: 7. Germline CDR1 reads SEHNR; CDR2 reads FQNEAQ (reference sequence). This CDR3 comprises 16 residues. The CDR3 protein is CASSQDPGGSYNEQFF. The CDR3 bases are TGTGCCAGCAGCCAAGATCCGGGAGGCTCCTACAATGAGCAGTTCTTC. The full variable domain, in which reference TRBV7-9 and TRBJ2-1 provide the parts outside the CDR3, is DTGVSQNPRHKITKRGQNVTFRCDPISEHNRLYWYRQTLGQGPEFLTYFQNEAQLEKSRLLSDRFSAERPKGSFSTLEIQRTEQGDSAMYLCASSQDPGGSYNEQFFGPGTRLTVL.

The chain employs TRBV6-1 and TRBJ2-7; D possibly corresponds to TRBD1 (6 bases). The CDR3 is made up of 15 amino acids. V lost 7 bases to trimming and J lost 5 bases, with 21 bases between them. Per the germline V gene, CDR1 is MNHNS and CDR2 is SASEGT. The CDR3, as DNA: TGTGCCAGCAAAACGGGGACAACCGCGTGGGACGAGCAGTACTTC. Amino acids: CASKTGTTAWDEQYF.

Only one count was recorded for this clone. The gene calls are TRBV10-1 and TRBJ1-3, with 9 positions matching TRBD2. Matching the DNA end better, TRBJ2-2 makes the J call doubtful. This CDR3 has 14 residues. The V gene's germline CDR1 is WNHNN and CDR2 SYGVQD (reference sequence). This CDR3 is CASRTSGNTGELFF. DNA of the CDR3: TGCGCCAGCAGGACTAGCGGGAACACCGGGGAGCTGTTTTTT.

The chain recombines TRBV9 with TRBJ2-2; D not certain. V was cut by 0 bases and J by 5 bases, with 2 bases left in between. There are 12 residues in the CDR3. CDR1 and CDR2 from the germline V gene are SGDLS and YYNGEE. The CDR3 loop is CASSVATGELFF. CDR3 DNA sequence: TGTGCCAGCAGCGTAGCGACCGGGGAGCTGTTTTTT.

V and J are TRBV29-1 and TRBJ1-2; D remains unclear. CDR1 is SQVTM, CDR2 ANQGSEA, per germline. The CDR3 length is 10 residues. Between the trimmed V and J ends, which lost 7 bases and 3 bases, there was a span of 6 bases. CDR3 sequence reads: CSAEDYGYTF. For the CDR3, the DNA is TGCAGCGCGGAGGACTATGGCTACACCTTC.

This chain connects TRBV13 to TRBJ1-5; D possibly corresponds to TRBD1 (5 bases). The CDR3 has 15 residues. The V gene's germline CDR1 is PRHDT and CDR2 FYEKMQ (reference sequence). Trimming took off 5 bases at V and 0 bases at J, with 11 bases between the two ends. This CDR3 is CASSPSRASNQPQHF. CDR3 coding DNA: TGTGCCAGCAGCCCCTCCAGGGCTAGCAATCAGCCCCAGCATTTT.